These 28 T cell receptor beta chains came from one sample sequenced in a study of blood T cells in healthy people across ages. With a J-beta primer mix and a sample-barcoded 5' primer, a second PCR ran 7 to 11 cycles. TCRdb re-analysed the 5' RACE reads in MiXCR, keeping a single row per CDR3 protein. The table shows 1.5 million to 2 million distinct CDR3 sequences, with 49% occurring only once. The sample comprised blood. The origin of the receptors is a woman between 40 and 50 years old in good health.

This clonotype showed up just a few times. DNA for the CDR3: TGTGCCAGCAGTTACCCTTCGGACTCCTATGGCTACACCTTC. Translating it yields CASSYPSDSYGYTF. The chain uses TRBV28 and TRBJ1-2, with D uncertain. In germline, CDR1 is MDHEN, CDR2 SYDVKM. The germline V and J ends were trimmed by 4 bases and 4 bases, with 13 bases remaining between them. CDR3 length: 14 amino acids.

V usage is TRBV24-1 and J usage is TRBJ2-1, with 8 bases that match TRBD2. Trimming at V came to 3 bases and at J to 8 bases, leaving 8 bases not matched to a gene. Germline CDR1 KGHDR, CDR2 SFDVKD. The CDR3 is made up of 15 amino acids. The CDR3 nucleotides are TGTGCCACCAGTGATCCGGGACTAGTCAATGATGAGCAGTTCTTC. It yields the protein CATSDPGLVNDEQFF.

This CDR3 is CASRPRALRTGLPSTDTQYF. In DNA, the CDR3 is TGTGCCAGCAGGCCTCGTGCTCTCCGGACAGGTCTCCCTAGCACAGATACGCAGTATTTT. The chain carries TRBV12-3 or TRBV12-4 and TRBJ2-3, with 7 positions matching TRBD1. V gave up 6 bases and J gave up 0 bases; unmatched junction bases: 21. The CDR3 runs to 20 residues.

This clonotype was seen only a few times. The gene calls are TRBV5-5 and TRBJ2-1; 7 nucleotides line up with TRBD1. The trim removed 6 bases at V and 14 bases at J, leaving 14 bases unmatched. This CDR3 is built from 13 residues. Germline CDR1 SGHKS, CDR2 YYEKEE (reference sequence). CDR3 in amino acids: CASTFSGGVGEFF. In DNA form, the CDR3 reads TGTGCCAGCACTTTCTCAGGGGGTGTCGGGGAGTTCTTC.

This clonotype was counted a few times. The V gene is TRBV28, the J gene TRBJ2-1, with D tentatively TRBD2 (7 bases). CDR1 MDHEN and CDR2 SYDVKM come from the germline V gene. This CDR3 comprises 15 residues. Trimming left V 7 bases short and J 7 bases short, with 20 bases between. The CDR3 reads CASILGGAAGNEQFF. The DNA of the CDR3 is TGTGCCAGCATCTTGGGGGGGGCGGCGGGGAATGAGCAGTTCTTC.

This chain uses TRBV12-3 or TRBV12-4 with TRBJ1-2; no firm D call. This CDR3 comprises 14 residues. The V end lost 3 bases, the J end lost 1 base, and 9 bases lay between the germline ends. CDR3 in DNA: TGTGCCAGCAGTTTGGAGGGAAATAACTATGGCTACACCTTC. It translates to CASSLEGNNYGYTF.

Only a few counts were recorded for this clonotype. V is TRBV7-2 and J is TRBJ2-5; TRBD1 agrees at 7 bases. The CDR3 contains 13 residues. V trimming: 8 bases; J trimming: 1 base; junction bases outside the gene matches: 4. CDR1 is SGHTA and CDR2 is FQGNSA in the germline V gene. The CDR3 loop is CASQGGFQETQYF. In DNA, the CDR3 is TGTGCCAGCCAAGGGGGCTTCCAAGAGACCCAGTACTTC.

V and J are TRBV11-2 and TRBJ2-7, with D unclear. The J call is in doubt because the DNA end fits TRBJ2-5 better. Germline V lookup: CDR1 SGHAT, CDR2 FQNNGV. CDR3 length: 13 residues. This CDR3 reads CASSFVRRETQYF. The CDR3 region has the DNA TGTGCCAGCAGCTTTGTTAGACGAGAGACCCAGTACTTC.

The chain has TRBV28 and TRBJ1-1; D is undetermined. The germline gives CDR1 MDHEN, CDR2 SYDVKM. CDR3 length equals 11 residues. V was cut by 6 bases and J by 3 bases, with 5 bases left in between. CDR3 sequence (DNA): TGTGCCAGCAGATCTGACACTGAAGCTTTCTTT. This encodes CASRSDTEAFF.

V is TRBV4-3 and J is TRBJ2-5; D uncertain. The J call may be wrong; the DNA end is better matched by TRBJ2-7. The CDR3 has 15 amino acids. CDR1 and CDR2 from the germline V gene are LGHNA and YSLEER. The CDR3 bases are TGCGCCAGCAGCCAAGGTCGGGTAGGAAATTACGAGCAGTACTTC. Protein: CASSQGRVGNYEQYF.

The chain combines TRBV6-1 with TRBJ2-3; TRBD1 matches 8 bases. In germline, CDR1 is MNHNS, CDR2 SASEGT. V shed 5 bases, J shed 7 bases, and the junction held 11 bases outside the gene matches. This CDR3 comprises 15 residues. CDR3 coding DNA: TGTGCCAGCAGTTCCGGACAGGGAACTGCCTATACGCAGTATTTT. Its translation is CASSSGQGTAYTQYF.

This clonotype was detected only once. V is TRBV20-1 and J is TRBJ1-4; TRBD1 matches 9 bases. V was clipped by 0 bases and J by 7 bases; unmatched bases: 6. CDR3 length: 15 residues. The germline V gene has CDR1 DFQATT and CDR2 SNEGSKA (reference sequence). Here the CDR3 reads CSARETGGRGEKLFF. CDR3 coding DNA: TGCAGTGCTAGAGAAACAGGGGGCAGGGGTGAAAAACTGTTTTTT.

This clonotype has only a few counts. This chain links TRBV3-1 with TRBJ2-6; D gene unclear. Trimming removed 4 bases at V and 4 bases at J, with 23 bases between. This CDR3 is built from 19 residues. The germline V gene has CDR1 LGHDT and CDR2 YNNKEL (reference sequence). The CDR3 sequence is CASSLATTDPLTGANVLTF. CDR3 bases: TGTGCCAGCAGCCTAGCTACGACGGACCCCCTTACAGGGGCCAACGTCCTGACTTTC.

The chain combines TRBV2 with TRBJ2-5; D uncertain. The CDR3 has 12 residues. The V gene's germline CDR1 is SNHLY and CDR2 FYNNEI. V dropped 4 bases and J dropped 4 bases, with 7 bases sitting between them. The CDR3 sequence is CASSGRPETQYF. CDR3 bases: TGTGCCAGCAGTGGGAGACCAGAGACCCAGTACTTC.

The chain couples TRBV10-3 to TRBJ1-4; D is uncertain. The V and J ends lost 4 bases and 6 bases respectively, with 12 bases between them. The germline CDR1 and CDR2 sequences are ENHRY and SYGVKD. The CDR3 spans 14 residues. The CDR3 DNA follows: TGTGCCATCAGTGGGCCGGACGGACATGAAAAACTGTTTTTT. Encoded protein: CAISGPDGHEKLFF.

This chain joins TRBV20-1 and TRBJ1-2, with no clear D. Germline loops: CDR1 DFQATT, CDR2 SNEGSKA (reference sequence). V lost 5 bases, J lost 0 bases, and 19 bases lay in between. The CDR3 extends over 16 amino acids. The chain's CDR3 is CSAQIPDTLANYGYTF. The CDR3 DNA sequence: TGCAGTGCTCAGATACCTGACACCCTAGCTAACTATGGCTACACCTTC.

V is TRBV28 and J is TRBJ2-2; D possibly corresponds to TRBD1 (6 bases). V lost 7 bases, J lost 7 bases, and 13 bases lay in between. Germline CDR1 reads MDHEN; CDR2 reads SYDVKM. The CDR3 sequence is 13 residues long. This chain's CDR3 is CASIKDSLGELFF. DNA for the CDR3: TGTGCCAGCATAAAGGACAGTCTCGGGGAGCTGTTTTTT.

This clonotype was counted once. V and J are TRBV20-1 and TRBJ1-5; no clear D gene. CDR1 DFQATT and CDR2 SNEGSKA come from the germline V gene (reference sequence). Trimming shortened V by 1 base and J by 7 bases, and 20 bases separated the two germline ends. The CDR3 covers 16 residues. This CDR3 is CSARAVIGEAGQPQHF. CDR3 sequence (DNA): TGCAGTGCTAGAGCGGTGATCGGAGAGGCAGGACAGCCCCAGCATTTT.

The rearrangement joins TRBV20-1 to TRBJ2-3; TRBD2 matches 7 bases. The CDR3 spans 15 residues. Germline assignment: CDR1 DFQATT and CDR2 SNEGSKA (reference sequence). V dropped 6 bases and J dropped 3; count of bases not matched to a gene: 12. CDR3 DNA: TGCAGTGCCAGCTCGTCGCGCGGGGGTACAGATACGCAGTATTTT. This gives the protein CSASSSRGGTDTQYF.

The gene calls are TRBV3-1 and TRBJ2-5; D possibly corresponds to TRBD1 (6 bases). The length of the CDR3 is 15 residues. V gave up 1 base and J gave up 0 bases, with 9 bases separating them. Germline values: CDR1 LGHDT, CDR2 YNNKEL (reference sequence). The CDR3 region has the DNA TGTGCCAGCAGCCAAGGACGGGACAACCAAGAGACCCAGTACTTC. Protein: CASSQGRDNQETQYF.

Only a few counts were recorded for this clonotype. CDR3 DNA: TGCAGTGCTAGAGTCCCGACTCTCAATGAGCAGTTCTTC. Translating it yields CSARVPTLNEQFF. The chain employs TRBV20-1 and TRBJ2-1; D not certain. V lost 1 base to trimming and J lost 6 bases, with 10 bases between them. Germline lookup yields CDR1 DFQATT and CDR2 SNEGSKA (reference sequence). The CDR3 has 13 residues.

This clonotype came up a few times. V gene TRBV19 combines with J gene TRBJ1-5; D perhaps matches TRBD1 (6 bases). The germline V gene has CDR1 LNHDA and CDR2 SQIVND (reference sequence). This CDR3 has 14 amino acids. V was shortened by 6 bases and J by 3 bases, with 12 bases between the two germline ends. CDR3 in amino acids: CASRNNRVNQPQHF. The CDR3 DNA reads TGTGCCAGTAGAAACAACAGGGTCAATCAGCCCCAGCATTTT.

The rearrangement links TRBV27 to TRBJ2-5; 8 bases are shared with TRBD1. CDR3 length: 13 amino acids. Germline lookup yields CDR1 MNHEY and CDR2 SMNVEV (reference sequence). Losses at the gene ends were 9 bases for V and 7 bases for J; bases not matched to a gene: 10. The CDR3 reads CASRKDRGLTQYF. The CDR3 DNA follows: TGTGCCAGTAGAAAAGACAGGGGTTTGACCCAGTACTTC.

This clonotype occurred a few times. The rearrangement links TRBV5-1 to TRBJ2-5, with D possibly being TRBD1 (6 bases). The CDR3 has 14 amino acids. Germline assignment: CDR1 SGHRS and CDR2 YFSETQ. V was cut by 6 bases and J by 4 bases, with 16 bases left in between. The CDR3 here is CASKPGQLRETQYF. CDR3 in DNA: TGCGCCAGCAAACCCGGACAGCTAAGAGAGACCCAGTACTTC.

The chain combines TRBV29-1 with TRBJ2-3, with D perhaps matching TRBD1 or TRBD2 (6 bases each). The germline gives CDR1 SQVTM, CDR2 ANQGSEA. The CDR3 is made up of 14 amino acids. Trimming took off 7 bases at V and 2 bases at J, with 16 bases between the two ends. CDR3 protein: CSERWGAPTDTQYF. CDR3 bases: TGCAGCGAACGGTGGGGGGCCCCCACAGATACGCAGTATTTT.

This clonotype was seen just once. Relative to the germline gene, one junction end is altered; a read error may explain this. V is TRBV5-1 and J is TRBJ1-1; 9 positions agree with TRBD1. Germline CDR1 and CDR2: SGHRS and YFSETQ. The CDR3 covers 16 residues. CDR3 loop: CASSPPGQGTNIEAFF. The CDR3 nucleotides read TGCGCCAGCAGCCCGCCGGGACAGGGAACCAACATTGAAGCTTTCTTT.

V and J are TRBV10-1 and TRBJ2-3; D is possibly TRBD1 (6 bases). Germline CDR1 and CDR2: WNHNN and SYGVQD (reference sequence). Trimming stripped 3 bases from V and 2 bases from J, with 12 bases between. The CDR3 runs to 15 residues. CDR3 bases: TGCGCCAGCAGTGAAATAGGGGGTATCACAGATACGCAGTATTTT. It codes for CASSEIGGITDTQYF.

V usage is TRBV4-2 and J usage is TRBJ1-2; TRBD1 matches at 9 bases. The J segment lost 6 bases and the V segment lost 3 bases, leaving 8 bases of the junction unmatched. Per germline, CDR1 LGHNA and CDR2 YNFKEQ. There are 15 residues in the CDR3. The DNA for the CDR3 is TGTGCCAGCAGCCAGACCGGGACAGGGCGGGATGGCTACACCTTC. Translating gives CASSQTGTGRDGYTF.